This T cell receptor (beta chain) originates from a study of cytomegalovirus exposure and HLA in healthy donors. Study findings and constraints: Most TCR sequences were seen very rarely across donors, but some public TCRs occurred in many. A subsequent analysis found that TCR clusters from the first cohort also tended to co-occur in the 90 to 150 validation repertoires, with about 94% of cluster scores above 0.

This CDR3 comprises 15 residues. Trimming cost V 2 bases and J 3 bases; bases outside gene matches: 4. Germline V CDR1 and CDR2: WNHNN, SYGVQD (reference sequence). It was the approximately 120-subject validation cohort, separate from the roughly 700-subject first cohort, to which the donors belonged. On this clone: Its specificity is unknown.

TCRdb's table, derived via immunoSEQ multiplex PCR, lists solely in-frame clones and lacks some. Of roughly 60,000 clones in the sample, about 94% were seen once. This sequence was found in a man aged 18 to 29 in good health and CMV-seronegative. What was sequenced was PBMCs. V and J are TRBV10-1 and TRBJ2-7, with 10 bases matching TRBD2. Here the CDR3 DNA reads TGCGCCAGCAGTGAGGCTAGCGGGAGTAACTACGAGCAGTACTTC. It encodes CASSEASGSNYEQYF.